The following is a TCR beta chain sequence with its context. The target of this receptor is not known. No clone much larger than this one lies a single base away; base qualities are absent. The cohort comprised 670 or so healthy bone marrow donors. All cohort members were sampled while nominally healthy, although unrecorded immune exposures were likely present. The donor was CMV seropositive and belonged to the group of around 300 seropositive cohort members. Every donor gave a peripheral blood sample, and the peripheral blood mononuclear cells from that sample were used for TCR beta sequencing. The Qiagen DNeasy Blood Extraction Kit was used to extract genomic DNA from the blood cell samples. CDR1 MNHEY and CDR2 SMNVEV are derived from the germline V gene (reference sequence). From cysteine to phenylalanine, the CDR3 is 16 amino acids long. The sequence is cut down to CDR3 DNA, 48 bases in frame from base 1. Trimming removed 6 bases from V and 8 bases from J; the gene matches leave 11 bases unexplained.

Preparation of the library involved the immunoSEQ multiplex PCR assay. For the multiplex PCR, a mixture combining 60 forward primers for TCR Vbeta segments and 13 reverse primers for TCR Jbeta segments was used. Amplification of the CDR3 region of rearranged TCR beta genes was performed with a multiplex PCR assay on genomic DNA. The Illumina HiSeq System was used to sequence the amplified TCR beta libraries as 87-base-pair reads. Concerning the study's data processing: In a later analysis, roughly 80 million unique TCR beta chains were counted across the 500 to 850 repertoires, and roughly 11 million of these chains were shared by at least two donors. A nearest-neighbor algorithm error-corrected the raw reads and collapsed the reads into unique sequences, merging closely related sequences to remove PCR and sequencing errors. Alignment of CDR3 sequences to IMGT reference sequences was used to assign V, D and J gene segments. Each retained sequence needed at least a six-nucleotide match to both a V gene segment and a J gene segment. Rearrangements were classified as productive when the CDR3 lacked stop codons and remained in frame with V and J, and all other rearrangements were classified as non-productive. CDR3 was defined according to IMGT convention as the region running from the second conserved V-encoded cysteine to the conserved J-encoded phenylalanine. In an earlier analysis of around 570 of the donors, sequences lacking an unambiguous match to a single V gene segment were excluded. In an earlier analysis of 587 of the donors, a V segment was called functional when productive rearrangements were above 56.7%, and segregating when the standard deviation between donors exceeded 5%. To diagnose cytomegalovirus status from the catalog of TCR beta chain sequences, a statistical classification framework was built. A later analysis assigned V and J genes by comparing TCR nucleotide sequences with IMGT/GENE-DB human TR gene sequences. The TCRdist pipeline was used in a later analysis to assign CDR3 sequences and most-parsimonious VDJ recombination scenarios. In a later analysis, each TCR beta chain was defined by its CDR3 amino acid sequence together with its V-gene family, and reads lacking a unique V-gene family were excluded. As a way to deal with suspected cross-contamination and a sequencing artifact, a later analysis dropped 500 to 700 nucleotide sequences that were highly shared and had low generation probability. In a later analysis, a clonal expansion index was calculated for each public chain from normalized within-repertoire ranks of inferred template counts. Generation probabilities in a later analysis came from a VDJ recombination model fitted to out-of-frame rearrangements, and those results were checked against IGoR. In a later analysis, hypergeometric tests were used to score TCR-TCR, TCR-HLA and TCR-CMV co-occurrence, with a repertoire-size bias correction applied to TCR pairs. A later analysis estimated false discovery rates by permuting HLA or CMV assignments 20 times. In a later analysis, co-occurring TCRs were grouped using DBSCAN, and TCRdist sequence similarity was added for clustering within HLA-allele-positive subsets. Repertoires with fewer than 30,000 or more than 120,000 public chains, plus five repertoires with anomalous nucleotide sharing, were excluded from co-occurrence clustering. TCRdb provides this immuneACCESS table in a form limited to in-frame rearrangements. Some clones are lacking; in checked studies, under half of them reflect an unresolved V gene, and why the rest are absent is not known. That table is the source of V, J and clone size, and D and trimming were worked out from the DNA. The sample table shows about 150,000 clones, and about 74% are seen once. The top ten clonotypes cover about 4.3% of the sample.

These data come from a study of cytomegalovirus exposure and HLA in healthy donors (dated by TCRdb to 2017 to 2019). Background for the entire study: According to an earlier analysis of a few hundred of the donors, about 179 million T cells yielded some 110 million unique TCR beta sequences and more than 250 Gb of sequence data. Approximately 300 gigabases of sequencing data and around 85 million unique TCR sequences made up an early release that covered nearly 650 HLA-typed donors. Of the roughly 390 genotyped donors, approximately 80% were placed in the genetic ancestry cluster associated with self-reported Caucasian donors. The study was designed to test whether signatures of past pathogen exposure could be identified by cataloging public T cell receptors. Using immunosequencing, the study profiled T cell repertoires from 666 subjects and related those repertoires to cytomegalovirus serostatus. Along with the roughly 670-subject first cohort, a separate validation cohort of over a hundred different subjects was used. To predict cytomegalovirus infection status, the study brought together high-throughput TCR immunosequencing, statistical association of individual TCRs with disease status, and machine learning. In a later analysis, previously published TCR beta repertoires from about 640 donors were re-analyzed and high-resolution HLA genotyping was added so that TCR occurrence patterns could be studied. The later analysis used no new phenotypic data to find candidate immune exposures, relying instead on TCR beta sequences and their occurrence across donors. To decide whether each TCR beta V gene segment behaved as functional or pseudogenic, an earlier analysis of nearly 600 of the donors relied on high-throughput TCR beta sequencing. Donor age, sex, ethnicity and CMV serostatus were collected together with the repertoire data. A later genetic analysis took genome-wide SNP genotypes for about three fifths of the roughly 670 donors and used that subset as a discovery cohort. All discovery cohort repertoires had been generated on a single sequencing platform. Both class I and class II loci were covered by HLA typing, at four-digit resolution. Typing coverage differed by locus: A, B, C, DRB1 and DQB1 were typed in about 629-630 donors, DQA1 in about 510, DPA1 in 600 to 610, and DPB1 in approximately 450. Because of strong linkage in the cohort, 4 to 6 DR-DQ haplotypes were treated as single units for association and clustering. On average, 235,054 unique TCR beta nucleotide sequences were sequenced per donor among about 400 genotyped donors of the cohort, with roughly 20% of those sequences being non-productive. Beyond this particular receptor, the publication reports: When HLA alleles, especially DR and DQ, strongly co-occurred, TCR associations were difficult to assign to individual alleles. Most TCR sequences were observed very rarely across donors, whereas some public TCRs were present in many individuals. In this cohort, only TCR beta chains were sequenced, and detectable features were limited by the absence of alpha or paired-chain data. The presence/absence analyses assumed that sequencing depth was roughly uniform across donors, and that assumption may not be true. Three of the identified cytomegalovirus-associated TCR beta chains were confirmed in vitro to be specific for cytomegalovirus antigens. Immune exposure information for the cohort was limited to CMV serostatus. A further reported finding was that TCR beta sequences accurately predicted the HLA-A and HLA-B alleles for most subjects in the first cohort. Broadly in line with IMGT annotations, most TCR beta V segments showed up in productive rearrangements about 87% or about 30% of the time in an earlier analysis of approximately 600 of the donors. A later analysis found that TCR association rates varied across HLA loci, with DRB1 alleles showing the most associated TCRs and HLA-C alleles the fewest. Because the 87-base-pair reads could not distinguish some IMGT-functional V segments, including TRBV6-2 and TRBV6-3, those segments were excluded. A cluster of highly shared sequence variants was judged likely to be a technical artifact of the sequencing pipeline. In a later analysis, most CMV-associated TCR beta chains were found to appear HLA-restricted, with HLA associations seemingly driven largely by CMV exposure. Several of the top co-occurrence clusters appeared to be linked to parvovirus B19, influenza, CMV and Epstein-Barr virus, according to a later analysis. Linkage disequilibrium might explain the correlated functional status among segregating V segments, but an unknown experimental factor could not be ruled out. It was suggested by the authors that the approach could potentially be generalized to other disease states and immunological phenotypes. Because counts were too low, under 20 rarely observed V segments, including chromosome 9 orphons, were left out of the earlier analysis of about 620 of the donors. Compared with equally common non-associated chains, HLA-associated TCR beta chains in a later analysis were more clonally expanded and had lower generation probabilities. The classifier was reported to diagnose cytomegalovirus status with high specificity and sensitivity in both the original cohort and the validation cohort. Because HLA typing was unavailable for some donors at each locus, only the typed subset was used in association tests. Compared with the 666-donor mean, donors in an Asian-associated ancestry cluster had fewer N-insertions in productive TCRs, according to a later genetic analysis. A total of fewer than 200 TCR beta chains were listed by the study as associated with cytomegalovirus. A later analysis associated 16,951 TCR beta sequences with specific HLA alleles at a false discovery rate of 0.05. V-gene and J-gene trimming of TCR beta chains was associated with a missense DCLRE1C variant in a later genetic analysis, and the association was replicated in an independent cohort.

Input material: PBMCs. The source of this sequence is a man aged 18-30 years in good health and CMV-seropositive. The chain is made from TRBV27 and TRBJ2-1, with TRBD2 matching 12 junction bases. At the DNA level, the sequence is TGTGCCAGCAGGTCGACTAGCGGGAGCTTCTGGGATGAGCAGTTCTTC. It translates as CASRSTSGSFWDEQFF.